Below are 9 T cell receptor beta chains sequenced from a single sample in a study of OX40 agonist ivuxolimab in advanced cancers. TCRdb's table, derived via immunoSEQ multiplex PCR, lists solely in-frame clones and lacks some. The table includes about 50,000 clones, approximately 95% detected once. The source material was CD4+ or CD8+ T cells sorted from blood, sampled in a trial of the OX40 agonist ivuxolimab. The receptors shown here come from an adult with an advanced solid tumor such as melanoma, head and neck, liver or kidney cancer.

The gene calls are TRBV7-9 and TRBJ2-7; 8 nucleotides agree with TRBD1. V lost 4 bases and J lost 3; bases outside the gene matches: 5. Per germline, CDR1 SEHNR and CDR2 FQNEAQ (reference sequence). The CDR3 loop spans 14 amino acids. This chain's CDR3 is CASSSEDRDYEQYF. The DNA of the CDR3 is TGTGCCAGCAGCTCAGAGGACAGGGACTACGAGCAGTACTTC.

This clone occurred once. The V and J genes are TRBV19 and TRBJ2-6; 8 bases are shared with TRBD1. This CDR3 has 20 amino acids. J gave up 2 bases and V 7 bases, and 19 bases lay outside the gene matches. In germline, CDR1 is LNHDA, CDR2 SQIVND (reference sequence). CDR3 coding DNA: TGTGCCAGTAACGCAGACGGACAGGGTGTTTGGAGGGCTGGGGCCAACGTCCTGACTTTC. Protein sequence: CASNADGQGVWRAGANVLTF.

The gene calls are TRBV13 and TRBJ2-4; 7 positions match TRBD1. The CDR3 runs to 15 residues. The V gene end was trimmed by 2 bases and the J gene end by 8 bases; junction bases not matched to a gene: 9. Germline CDR1 reads PRHDT; CDR2 reads FYEKMQ (reference sequence). CDR3 nucleotide sequence: TGTGCCAGCAGCTTACGCCCAGGGGGACAAGACATTCAGTACTTC. It yields the protein CASSLRPGGQDIQYF.

The chain joins TRBV4-3 to TRBJ1-1; 9 bases are shared with TRBD1. CDR3 length: 16 amino acids. CDR1 is LGHNA, CDR2 YSLEER, per germline. V shed 1 base and J 3 bases; nucleotides not matched to a gene: 6. CDR3 nucleotides: TGCGCCAGCAGCCAAGTCGGACAGGGGTTGTACACTGAAGCTTTCTTT. Its translation: CASSQVGQGLYTEAFF.

The chain has TRBV10-3 and TRBJ2-5; 8 positions agree with TRBD1. Judging by the DNA end, TRBJ2-7 fits better; the J call may be wrong. The CDR3 loop spans 14 amino acids. Germline-derived CDR1 and CDR2 are ENHRY and SYGVKD. The CDR3 sequence: CAISPGTGEYEQYF. DNA for the CDR3: TGTGCCATCAGTCCCGGGACAGGAGAATACGAGCAGTACTTC.

The rearrangement uses TRBV18 and TRBJ2-3; 10 bases map to TRBD2. CDR1 is KGHSH and CDR2 is LQKENI in the germline V gene. The CDR3 extends over 15 amino acids. Germline trimming cut 4 bases from V and 3 bases from J; bases unmatched to any gene: 4. CDR3 sequence reads: CASSLSGRGTDTQYF. CDR3 nucleotides: TGTGCCAGCTCACTCAGCGGGAGGGGGACAGATACGCAGTATTTT. Full variable domain (outside the CDR3, taken from reference TRBV18 and TRBJ2-3): NAGVMQNPRHLVRRRGQEARLRCSPMKGHSHVYWYRQLPEEGLKFMVYLQKENIIDESGMPKERFSAEFPKEGPSILRIQQVVRGDSAAYFCASSLSGRGTDTQYFGPGTRLTVL.

This sequence joins TRBV5-1 and TRBJ2-1; 8 bases map to TRBD2. CDR3 length: 18 amino acids. Per the germline V gene, CDR1 is SGHRS and CDR2 is YFSETQ. After removal of 0 bases from V and 4 bases from J, the junction contained 12 bases not matched to a gene. CDR3 loop: CASSLDRRASGYYNEQFF. CDR3 DNA: TGCGCCAGCAGCTTGGATCGTAGGGCTAGCGGGTATTACAATGAGCAGTTCTTC.

The chain recombines TRBV7-2 with TRBJ1-5, with 8 bases fitting TRBD1. Per germline, CDR1 SGHTA and CDR2 FQGNSA. The CDR3 runs to 15 residues. V lost 4 bases to trimming and J lost 3 bases; unmatched junction nucleotides: 5. CDR3 nucleotides: TGTGCCAGCAGCTCCACGACAGGGGCCAATCAGCCCCAGCATTTT. Translating gives CASSSTTGANQPQHF.

CDR3 in DNA: TGTGCCAGCAGCGTAGCTTCCGGGGGTGACGAGCAGTACTTC. Amino acid sequence: CASSVASGGDEQYF. The gene calls are TRBV9 and TRBJ2-7; the D gene is possibly TRBD2 (6 bases). The CDR3 consists of 14 residues. The germline gives CDR1 SGDLS, CDR2 YYNGEE. V dropped 0 bases and J dropped 5 bases, with 12 bases sitting between them.